This T cell receptor (beta chain) came from a study of early T cells in non-severe SARS-CoV-2 infection. On the study more broadly: Sequencing used unsorted whole-blood bulk RNA, so chains lack pairing. Study-level points and caveats: Anti-spike CD8 specificities were favored by VDJdb matching, whose results missed private and CD4 specificities.

This clonotype was seen many times. Its cognate antigen is unknown. Germline CDR1 reads LGHDT; CDR2 reads YNNKEL (reference sequence). The CDR3 is 17 amino acids. The germline V and J ends were trimmed by 0 bases and 7 bases, with 22 bases remaining between them. The TCR library protocol was used to attach unique molecular identifiers. These identifiers were attached to individual cDNA molecules. TCRdb independently ran MiXCR on the 5' RACE reads; one entry per CDR3 protein. Of about 48,000 distinct CDR3 sequences listed, roughly 5.5% are singletons. The V call is TRBV3-1, the J call TRBJ2-7; TRBD2 might be the D (6 bases). Sequenced material: whole blood. This sequence was found in an adult who was a healthcare worker with PCR-confirmed SARS-CoV-2 infection or an uninfected control (not recorded which). CDR3: CASSQDGGAYRVGEQYF. CDR3 nucleotide sequence: TGTGCCAGCAGCCAAGACGGAGGGGCATACCGCGTTGGAGAGCAGTACTTC.